This passage covers 15 T cell receptor beta chains from one sample sequenced in a study of blood T cell repertoires in COVID-19. The repertoire was sequenced with immunoSEQ multiplex PCR; TCRdb's copy has only in-frame clones and lacks some. The sample records approximately 200,000 clones, roughly four fifths being singletons. The specimen sequenced was PBMCs or T cells enriched from blood (not recorded which). These receptors all come from a man between 40 and 49 years old who had recovered from COVID-19.

The J gene is TRBJ2-1, the V gene TRBV6-6; 8 bases align to TRBD2. Germline values: CDR1 MNHNY, CDR2 SVGAGI (reference sequence). The CDR3 runs 17 residues. V shed 5 bases, J shed 1 base, and the junction held 10 bases outside the gene matches. The chain's CDR3 is CASSQHTGTRSYNEQFF. The CDR3 coding sequence is TGTGCCAGCAGTCAGCATACCGGGACTAGATCCTACAATGAGCAGTTCTTC.

This clone was detected a few times. V gene TRBV5-4 combines with J gene TRBJ2-2, with D perhaps TRBD2 (6 bases). Trimming took 0 bases from V and 3 from J, leaving 6 bases between them. The CDR3 runs to 14 residues. The germline V gene has CDR1 SGHNT and CDR2 YYREEE (reference sequence). CDR3 nucleotides: TGTGCCAGCAGCTTGGGGGGGGACACCGGGGAGCTGTTTTTT. Translating it yields CASSLGGDTGELFF.

The gene calls are TRBV7-9 and TRBJ2-1, with 11 bases lining up with TRBD2. This CDR3 spans 15 amino acids. The V gene's germline CDR1 is SEHNR and CDR2 FQNEAQ (reference sequence). V shed 7 bases and J 7 bases; nucleotides not matched to a gene: 9. Here the CDR3 reads CASIHSGRAPNEQFF. The DNA of the CDR3 is TGTGCCAGCATTCATAGCGGGAGGGCCCCGAATGAGCAGTTCTTC.

This clone was observed a handful of times. The gene calls are TRBV4-2 and TRBJ1-5; D is undetermined. CDR3 length: 15 residues. CDR1 is LGHNA and CDR2 is YNFKEQ in the germline V gene. The V and J ends lost 0 bases and 0 bases respectively, with 6 bases between them. The CDR3 spells CASSQDGVSNQPQHF. The CDR3 DNA is TGTGCCAGCAGCCAAGACGGTGTTAGCAATCAGCCCCAGCATTTT.

This chain links TRBV6-4 with TRBJ2-5; 8 positions agree with TRBD1. The CDR3 has 15 residues. After removal of 6 bases from V and 0 bases from J, the junction contained 6 bases not matched to a gene. Germline loops: CDR1 MRHNA, CDR2 SNTAGT. CDR3 loop: CASSEDRVDQETQYF. CDR3 nucleotide sequence: TGTGCCAGCAGCGAGGACAGGGTGGACCAAGAGACCCAGTACTTC.

The chain joins TRBV3-1 (or the pseudogene TRBV3-2) to TRBJ2-5; 9 bases align to TRBD2. V dropped 3 bases and J dropped 5; count of bases not matched to a gene: 10. This CDR3 comprises 16 residues. The germline gives CDR1 LGHDT, CDR2 YNNKEL (reference sequence). The CDR3, as DNA: TGTGCCAGCAGCCAGGGTAGCGGGAGACGCGGGGAGACCCAGTACTTC. Translation gives CASSQGSGRRGETQYF.

The V gene is TRBV7-2, the J gene TRBJ2-1, with D perhaps matching TRBD2 (6 bases). Trimming removed 3 bases at V and 8 bases at J, with 17 bases between. The CDR3 is 15 amino acids. Germline loops: CDR1 SGHTA, CDR2 FQGNSA. For the CDR3, the DNA is TGTGCCAGCAGCTTTGCCGGGACTGTCGCCGATGAGCAGTTCTTC. Its translation: CASSFAGTVADEQFF.

This chain connects TRBV18 to TRBJ2-7; 7 bases are a match to TRBD2. CDR3 length equals 17 residues. Germline loops: CDR1 KGHSH, CDR2 LQKENI. Trimming cost V 2 bases and J 3 bases; bases outside gene matches: 13. CDR3 sequence: CASSPIGGTNARYEQYF. CDR3 in DNA: TGTGCCAGCTCACCAATCGGTGGGACTAACGCACGCTACGAGCAGTACTTC.

The chain couples TRBV11-1 to TRBJ2-2; 9 bases are shared with TRBD1. Germline V gives CDR1 SGHAT, CDR2 FQDESV (reference sequence). J gave up 3 bases and V 5 bases, and 7 bases lay outside the gene matches. The CDR3 is made up of 16 amino acids. CDR3: CASSPTGTGHTGELFF. The CDR3 DNA is TGTGCCAGCAGCCCAACCGGGACAGGGCACACCGGGGAGCTGTTTTTT.

In nucleotides, the CDR3 is TGTGCCATCAGTGCCCATGGGGGACAGGGGGTGCAAACTAACTATGGCTACACCTTC. It is translated as CAISAHGGQGVQTNYGYTF. V usage is TRBV10-3 and J usage is TRBJ1-2; 11 bases align to TRBD1. With 4 bases clipped from V and 0 bases from J, the junction kept 13 bases outside the gene matches. This CDR3 contains 19 residues. Per the germline V gene, CDR1 is ENHRY and CDR2 is SYGVKD.

V and J are TRBV5-1 and TRBJ1-6; 7 nucleotides agree with TRBD1. This CDR3 comprises 14 residues. With V trimmed by 4 bases and J by 6 bases, 4 bases remained unmatched. Per the germline V gene, CDR1 is SGHRS and CDR2 is YFSETQ. CDR3 nucleotides: TGCGCCAGCAGCCGGGACAGCGGTAATTCACCCCTCCACTTT. This sequence encodes CASSRDSGNSPLHF.

The chain links TRBV7-3 to TRBJ2-1; tentative D call: TRBD2 (5 bases). The V end was cut by 5 bases, the J end by 7 bases, with 12 bases between. Germline CDR1 reads SGHTA; CDR2 reads FQGTGA. The CDR3 length is 13 residues. This CDR3 reads CASSRERENEQFF. CDR3 in DNA: TGTGCCAGCAGCAGGGAGCGAGAGAATGAGCAGTTCTTC. Looking up the rest from reference TRBV7-3 and TRBJ2-1 gives the full variable domain: GAGVSQTPSNKVTEKGKYVELRCDPISGHTALYWYRQSLGQGPEFLIYFQGTGAADDSGLPNDRFFAVRPEGSVSTLKIQRTERGDSAVYLCASSRERENEQFFGPGTRLTVL.

The CDR3 nucleotides read TGTGCCAGCAAAAACAGGGGTGGAAACACCATATATTTT. Its translation: CASKNRGGNTIYF. The chain recombines TRBV6-5 with TRBJ1-3, with 7 bases identical to TRBD1. Trimming took 7 bases from V and 3 from J; bases not matched to a gene: 3. Germline V gene sequence: CDR1 MNHEY, CDR2 SVGAGI. CDR3 length: 13 amino acids.

Only a few counts were recorded for this clone. V gene TRBV9 combines with J gene TRBJ1-1, with D perhaps TRBD1 (5 bases). V was shortened by 4 bases and J by 0 bases, with 13 bases between the two germline ends. CDR3 length equals 15 residues. The V gene's germline CDR1 is SGDLS and CDR2 YYNGEE. The CDR3 region is CASSPSGNMNTEAFF. Here the CDR3 DNA reads TGTGCCAGCAGCCCTTCAGGGAATATGAACACTGAAGCTTTCTTT.

This chain uses TRBV20-1 with TRBJ2-7, with D tentatively TRBD1 (5 bases). Germline values: CDR1 DFQATT, CDR2 SNEGSKA (reference sequence). The CDR3 is 11 residues long. V lost 5 bases and J lost 4, with 9 bases in between. The CDR3 reads CSAYRLYEQYF. The CDR3 region has the DNA TGCAGTGCTTACAGGCTATACGAGCAGTACTTC.